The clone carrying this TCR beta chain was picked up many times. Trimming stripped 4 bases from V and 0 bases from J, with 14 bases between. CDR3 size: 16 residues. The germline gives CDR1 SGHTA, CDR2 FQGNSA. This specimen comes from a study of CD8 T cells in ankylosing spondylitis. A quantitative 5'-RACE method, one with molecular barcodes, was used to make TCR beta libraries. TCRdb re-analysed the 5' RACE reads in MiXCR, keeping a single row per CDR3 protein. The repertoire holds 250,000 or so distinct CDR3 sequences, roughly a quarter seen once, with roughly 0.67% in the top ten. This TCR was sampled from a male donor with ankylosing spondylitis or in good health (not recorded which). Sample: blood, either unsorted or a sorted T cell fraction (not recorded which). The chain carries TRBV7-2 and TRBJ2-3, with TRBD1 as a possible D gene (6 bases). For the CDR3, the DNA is TGTGCCAGCAGCTCAGGGGCGCTTCCAAGCACAGATACGCAGTATTTT. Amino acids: CASSSGALPSTDTQYF.